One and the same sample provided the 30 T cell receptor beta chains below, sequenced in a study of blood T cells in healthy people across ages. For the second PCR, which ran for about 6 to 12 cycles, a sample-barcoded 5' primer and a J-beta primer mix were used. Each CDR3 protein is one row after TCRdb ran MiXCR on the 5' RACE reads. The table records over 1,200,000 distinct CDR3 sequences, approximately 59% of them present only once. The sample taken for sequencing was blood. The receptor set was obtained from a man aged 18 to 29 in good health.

The chain's CDR3 is CSVVGTGKGNTEAFF. DNA of the CDR3: TGCAGCGTTGTAGGGACAGGGAAGGGGAACACTGAAGCTTTCTTT. This chain joins TRBV29-1 and TRBJ1-1; the match to TRBD1 covers 9 bases. CDR1 is SQVTM, CDR2 ANQGSEA, per germline. V dropped 4 bases and J dropped 1; count of bases not matched to a gene: 7. The CDR3 consists of 15 residues.

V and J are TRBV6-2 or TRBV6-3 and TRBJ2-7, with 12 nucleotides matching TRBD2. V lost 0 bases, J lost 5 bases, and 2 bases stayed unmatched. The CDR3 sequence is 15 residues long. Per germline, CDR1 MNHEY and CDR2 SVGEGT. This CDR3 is CASSYSLAGGNEQYF. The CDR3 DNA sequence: TGTGCCAGCAGTTACTCACTAGCGGGAGGTAACGAGCAGTACTTC.

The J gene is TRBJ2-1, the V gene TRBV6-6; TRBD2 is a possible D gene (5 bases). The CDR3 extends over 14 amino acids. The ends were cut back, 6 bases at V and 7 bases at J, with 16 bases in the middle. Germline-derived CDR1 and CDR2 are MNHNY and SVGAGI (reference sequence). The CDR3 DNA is TGTGCCAGCAGCCGGGATCCCGGTTGGAATGAGCAGTTCTTC. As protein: CASSRDPGWNEQFF.

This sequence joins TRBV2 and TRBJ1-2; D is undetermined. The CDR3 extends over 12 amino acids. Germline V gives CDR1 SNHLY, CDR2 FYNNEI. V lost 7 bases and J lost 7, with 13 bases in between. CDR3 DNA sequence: TGTGCCAGCACTACTGCTAGCGGTGGCTACACCTTC. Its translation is CASTTASGGYTF.

The CDR3 DNA sequence: TGTGCCAGCTCACTTTGGACAAGCTACTCATTACGGACGTCCTACGAGCAGTACTTC. Its translation: CASSLWTSYSLRTSYEQYF. The V gene is TRBV18, the J gene TRBJ2-7, with a possible D match to TRBD1 (5 bases). V lost 4 bases and J 1 base, leaving 26 bases between the germline ends. The CDR3 runs 19 residues. CDR1 is KGHSH and CDR2 is LQKENI in the germline V gene.

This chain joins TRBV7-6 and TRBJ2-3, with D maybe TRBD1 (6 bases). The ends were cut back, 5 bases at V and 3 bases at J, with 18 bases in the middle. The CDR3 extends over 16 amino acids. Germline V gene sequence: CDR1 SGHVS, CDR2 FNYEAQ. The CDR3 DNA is TGTGCCAGCAGCCCTTTCACAGGGTCGGAAACAGATACGCAGTATTTT. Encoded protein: CASSPFTGSETDTQYF.

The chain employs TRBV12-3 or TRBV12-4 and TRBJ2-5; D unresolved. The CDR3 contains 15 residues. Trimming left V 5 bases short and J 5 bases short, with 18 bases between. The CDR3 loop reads CASSPPHVCCETQYF. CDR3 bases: TGTGCCAGCAGTCCACCCCATGTTTGTTGCGAGACCCAGTACTTC.

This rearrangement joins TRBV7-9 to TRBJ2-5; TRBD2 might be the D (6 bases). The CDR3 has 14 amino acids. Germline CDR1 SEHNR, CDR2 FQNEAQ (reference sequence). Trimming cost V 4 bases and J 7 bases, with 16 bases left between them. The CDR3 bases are TGTGCCAGCAGCTCTGACTCCCTGGGAGGGACCCAGTACTTC. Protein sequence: CASSSDSLGGTQYF.

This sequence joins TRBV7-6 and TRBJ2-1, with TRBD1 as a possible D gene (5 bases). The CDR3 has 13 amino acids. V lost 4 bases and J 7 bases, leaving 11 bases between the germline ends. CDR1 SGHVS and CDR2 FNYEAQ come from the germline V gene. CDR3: CASSSNRQNEQFF. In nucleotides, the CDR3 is TGTGCCAGCAGCTCCAACCGACAGAATGAGCAGTTCTTC.

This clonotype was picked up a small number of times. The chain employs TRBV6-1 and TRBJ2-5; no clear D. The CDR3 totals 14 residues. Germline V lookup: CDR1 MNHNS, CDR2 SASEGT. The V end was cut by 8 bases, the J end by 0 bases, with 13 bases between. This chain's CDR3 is CASPPPDHQETQYF. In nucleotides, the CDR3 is TGTGCCAGCCCTCCTCCGGACCACCAAGAGACCCAGTACTTC.

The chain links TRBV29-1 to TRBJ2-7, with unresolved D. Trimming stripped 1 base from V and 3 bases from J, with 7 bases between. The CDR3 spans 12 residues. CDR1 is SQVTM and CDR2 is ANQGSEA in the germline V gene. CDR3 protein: CSVEGGYYEQYF. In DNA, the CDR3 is TGCAGCGTTGAAGGGGGATACTACGAGCAGTACTTC.

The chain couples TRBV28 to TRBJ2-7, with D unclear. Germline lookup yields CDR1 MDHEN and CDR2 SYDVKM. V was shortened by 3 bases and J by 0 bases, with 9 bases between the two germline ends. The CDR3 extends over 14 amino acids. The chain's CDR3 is CASSLPGYSYEQYF. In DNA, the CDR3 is TGTGCCAGCAGTTTGCCAGGTTACTCCTACGAGCAGTACTTC.

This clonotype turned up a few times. CDR3 loop: CASSPAGTNPSYEQYF. The CDR3 DNA reads TGCGCCAGCAGCCCAGCCGGGACAAACCCGTCCTACGAGCAGTACTTC. The chain links TRBV4-1 to TRBJ2-7, with D tentatively TRBD1 (6 bases). This CDR3 is 16 amino acids long. The germline V and J ends were trimmed by 4 bases and 1 base, with 17 bases remaining between them. Per the germline V gene, CDR1 is MGHRA and CDR2 is YSYEKL.

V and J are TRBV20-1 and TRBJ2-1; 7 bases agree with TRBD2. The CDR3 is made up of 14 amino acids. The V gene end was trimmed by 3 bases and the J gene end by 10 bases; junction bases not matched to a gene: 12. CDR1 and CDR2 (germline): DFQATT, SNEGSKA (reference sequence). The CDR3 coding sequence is TGCAGTGCTAGGGTGGCGGGAGTAAGTTACGAGCAGTTCTTC. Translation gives CSARVAGVSYEQFF.

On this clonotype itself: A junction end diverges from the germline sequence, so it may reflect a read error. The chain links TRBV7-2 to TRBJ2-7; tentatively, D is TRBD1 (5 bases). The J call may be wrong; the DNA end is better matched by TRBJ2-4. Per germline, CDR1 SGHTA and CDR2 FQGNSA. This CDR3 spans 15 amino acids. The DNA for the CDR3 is TGTGCCGGCAGCACCCGACAGCCAGCGTTGAACATTCAGTACTTC. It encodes CAGSTRQPALNIQYF.

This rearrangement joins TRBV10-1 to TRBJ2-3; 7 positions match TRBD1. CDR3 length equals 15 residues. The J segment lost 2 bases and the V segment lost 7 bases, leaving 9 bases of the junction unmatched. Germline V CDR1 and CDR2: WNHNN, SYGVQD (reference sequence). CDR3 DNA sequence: TGCGCCAGCAAGTCGGGGACAGACCCCACAGATACGCAGTATTTT. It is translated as CASKSGTDPTDTQYF.

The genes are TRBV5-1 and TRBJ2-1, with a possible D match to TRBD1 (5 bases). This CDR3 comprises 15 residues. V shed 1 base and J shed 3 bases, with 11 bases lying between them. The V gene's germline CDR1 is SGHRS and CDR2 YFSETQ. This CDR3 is CASSLQGPNYNEQFF. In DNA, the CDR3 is TGCGCCAGCAGCTTGCAGGGTCCTAACTACAATGAGCAGTTCTTC.

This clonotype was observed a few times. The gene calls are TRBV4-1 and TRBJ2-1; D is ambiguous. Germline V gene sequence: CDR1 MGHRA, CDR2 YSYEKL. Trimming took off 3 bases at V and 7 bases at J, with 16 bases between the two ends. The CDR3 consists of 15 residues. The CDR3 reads CASSHPSGGSNEQFF. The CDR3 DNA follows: TGCGCCAGCAGCCACCCCTCGGGCGGCTCGAATGAGCAGTTCTTC.

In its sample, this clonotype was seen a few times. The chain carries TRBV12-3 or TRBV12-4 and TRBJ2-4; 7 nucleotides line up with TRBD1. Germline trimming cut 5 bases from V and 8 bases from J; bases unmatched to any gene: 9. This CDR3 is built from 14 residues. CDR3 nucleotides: TGTGCCAGCAGTCTCCGGGACAGTGGGTACATTCAGTACTTC. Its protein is CASSLRDSGYIQYF.

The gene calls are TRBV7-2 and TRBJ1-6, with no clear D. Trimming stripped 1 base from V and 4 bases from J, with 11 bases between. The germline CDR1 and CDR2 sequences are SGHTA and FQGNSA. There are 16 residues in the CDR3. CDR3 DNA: TGTGCCAGCAGCTTAGTCAGTTACGGTTATAATTCACCCCTCCACTTT. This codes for CASSLVSYGYNSPLHF.

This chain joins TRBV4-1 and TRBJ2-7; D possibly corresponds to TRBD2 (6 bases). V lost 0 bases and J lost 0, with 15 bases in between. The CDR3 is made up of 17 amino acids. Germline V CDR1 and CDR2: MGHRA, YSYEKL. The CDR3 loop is CASSQELGGMISYEQYF. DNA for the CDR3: TGCGCCAGCAGCCAAGAATTGGGCGGGATGATCTCCTACGAGCAGTACTTC.

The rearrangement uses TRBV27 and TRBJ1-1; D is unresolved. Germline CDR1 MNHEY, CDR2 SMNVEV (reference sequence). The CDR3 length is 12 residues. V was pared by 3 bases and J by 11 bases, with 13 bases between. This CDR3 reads CASSFPGRGAFF. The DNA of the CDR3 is TGTGCCAGCAGTTTTCCCGGACGTGGGGCTTTCTTT.

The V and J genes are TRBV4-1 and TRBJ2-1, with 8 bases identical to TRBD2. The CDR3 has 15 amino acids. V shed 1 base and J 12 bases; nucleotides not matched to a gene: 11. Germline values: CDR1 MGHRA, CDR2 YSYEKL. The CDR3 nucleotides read TGCGCCAGCAGCCAAGTTGCCGGGGGGGCCTGTTTGCAGTTCTTC. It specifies CASSQVAGGACLQFF.

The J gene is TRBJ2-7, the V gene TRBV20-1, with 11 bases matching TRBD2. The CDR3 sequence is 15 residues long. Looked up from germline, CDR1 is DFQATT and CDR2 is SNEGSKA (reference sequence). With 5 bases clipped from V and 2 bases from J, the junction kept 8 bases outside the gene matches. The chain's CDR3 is CSAPGTSGSPYEQYF. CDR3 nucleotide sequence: TGCAGTGCTCCTGGGACTAGCGGCTCTCCCTACGAGCAGTACTTC.

The CDR3 DNA sequence: TGTGCCACCAGTGCACCCACCGGGGAGCTGTTTTTT. It translates to CATSAPTGELFF. The chain employs TRBV24-1 and TRBJ2-2; D not certain. V gave up 5 bases and J gave up 4 bases, with 4 bases separating them. The CDR3 sequence is 12 residues long. Germline loops: CDR1 KGHDR, CDR2 SFDVKD.

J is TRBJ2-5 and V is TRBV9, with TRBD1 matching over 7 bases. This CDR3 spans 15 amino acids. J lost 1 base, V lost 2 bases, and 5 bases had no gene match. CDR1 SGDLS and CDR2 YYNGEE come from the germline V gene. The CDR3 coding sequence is TGTGCCAGCAGCGTTCGGGACAGCTCCCAAGAGACCCAGTACTTC. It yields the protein CASSVRDSSQETQYF.

The CDR3 DNA sequence: TGTGCCAGCAGCCAAGGGTTGGCTAGTTCCCACAATGAGCAGTTCTTC. This sequence encodes CASSQGLASSHNEQFF. J is TRBJ2-1 and V is TRBV3-1; D not resolved. Germline lookup yields CDR1 LGHDT and CDR2 YNNKEL (reference sequence). V was trimmed by 1 base and J by 5 bases, leaving 15 bases between them. CDR3 length: 16 residues.

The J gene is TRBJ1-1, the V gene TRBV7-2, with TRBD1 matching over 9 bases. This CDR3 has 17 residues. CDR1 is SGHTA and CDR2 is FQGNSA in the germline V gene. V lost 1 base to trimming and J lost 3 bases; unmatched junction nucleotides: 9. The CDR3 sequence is CASSLGGQGRRYTEAFF. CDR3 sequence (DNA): TGTGCCAGCAGCTTAGGAGGACAGGGGAGGAGGTACACTGAAGCTTTCTTT.

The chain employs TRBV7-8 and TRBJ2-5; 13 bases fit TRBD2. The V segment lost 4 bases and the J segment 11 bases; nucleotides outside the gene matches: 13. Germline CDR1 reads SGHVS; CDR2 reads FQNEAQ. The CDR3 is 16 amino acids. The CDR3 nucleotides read TGTGCCAGCAGCTCTCCAGGACTAGCGGGAGCTGAGGAGCAGTACTTC. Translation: CASSSPGLAGAEEQYF.

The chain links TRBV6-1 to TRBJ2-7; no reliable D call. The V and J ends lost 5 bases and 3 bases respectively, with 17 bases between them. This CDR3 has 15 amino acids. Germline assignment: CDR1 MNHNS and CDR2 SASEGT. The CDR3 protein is CASSPKLTAHYEQYF. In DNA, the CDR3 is TGTGCCAGCAGTCCCAAACTCACAGCTCACTACGAGCAGTACTTC.